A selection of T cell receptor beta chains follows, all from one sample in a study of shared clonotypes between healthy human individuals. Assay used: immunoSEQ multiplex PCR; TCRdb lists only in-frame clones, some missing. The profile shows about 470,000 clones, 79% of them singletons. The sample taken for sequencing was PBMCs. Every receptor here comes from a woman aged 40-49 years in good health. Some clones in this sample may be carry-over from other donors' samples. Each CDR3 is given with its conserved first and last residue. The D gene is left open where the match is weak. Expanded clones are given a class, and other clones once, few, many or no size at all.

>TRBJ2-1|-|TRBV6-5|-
CASSYSSLSSYNEQFF
TGTGCCAGCAGTTACTCGTCGTTGAGCTCCTACAATGAGCAGTTCTTC
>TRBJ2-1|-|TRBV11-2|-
CASSLVAPPSEQFF
TGTGCCAGCAGCTTAGTCGCCCCCCCCTCAGAGCAGTTCTTC
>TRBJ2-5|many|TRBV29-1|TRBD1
CSGGTAQETQYF
TGCAGCGGGGGGACAGCCCAAGAGACCCAGTACTTC
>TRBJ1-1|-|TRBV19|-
CASTMQAWGGTEAFF
TGTGCCAGTACCATGCAAGCCTGGGGGGGTACTGAAGCTTTCTTT
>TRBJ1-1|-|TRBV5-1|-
CASSLDVGGEAFF
TGCGCCAGCAGCTTGGACGTCGGGGGAGAAGCTTTCTTT
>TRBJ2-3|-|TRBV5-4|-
CASSSALGRKYF
TGTGCCAGCAGCTCCGCCCTGGGGCGGAAGTATTTT
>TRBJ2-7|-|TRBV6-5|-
CASSYQSAQYF
TGTGCCAGCAGTTATCAGTCCGCGCAGTACTTC
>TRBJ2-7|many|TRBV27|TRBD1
CASSLGTGYEQYF
TGTGCCAGCAGTTTAGGGACAGGGTACGAGCAGTACTTC
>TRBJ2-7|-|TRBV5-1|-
CASSLGQVPYEQYF
TGCGCCAGCAGCTTGGGGCAGGTACCCTACGAGCAGTACTTC
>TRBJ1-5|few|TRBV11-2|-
CASSLGIGKPQHF
TGTGCCAGCAGCTTAGGAATCGGTAAGCCCCAGCATTTT
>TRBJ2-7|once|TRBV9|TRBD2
CASSIGTSGSYEQYF
TGTGCCAGCAGCATCGGGACTAGCGGATCCTACGAGCAGTACTTC
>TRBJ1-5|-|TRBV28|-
CASSLWNPSHGGNQPQHF
TGTGCCAGCAGTTTATGGAATCCCTCACACGGGGGCAATCAGCCCCAGCATTTT
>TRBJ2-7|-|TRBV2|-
CASASGYEQYF
TGTGCCAGCGCTTCAGGCTACGAGCAGTACTTC
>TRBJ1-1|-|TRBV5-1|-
CAGSLSAGSDTEAFF
TGCGCCGGCAGCTTATCTGCAGGGTCGGACACTGAAGCTTTCTTT
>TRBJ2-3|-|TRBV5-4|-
CASSLPGEWKSTDTQYF
TGTGCCAGCAGCTTGCCGGGAGAATGGAAAAGCACAGATACGCAGTATTTT
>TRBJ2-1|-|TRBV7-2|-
CASSLVWGRSNEQFF
TGTGCCAGCAGCTTAGTTTGGGGGCGAAGCAATGAGCAGTTCTTC
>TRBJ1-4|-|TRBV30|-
CAWSVFATNEKLFF
TGTGCCTGGAGTGTGTTTGCAACTAATGAAAAACTGTTTTTT
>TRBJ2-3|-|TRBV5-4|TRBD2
CASSLRTGGSTDTQYF
TGTGCCAGCAGCTTGAGAACGGGGGGAAGCACAGATACGCAGTATTTT
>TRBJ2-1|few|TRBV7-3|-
CASSLEGGGPYEQFF
TGTGCCAGCAGCTTAGAGGGGGGTGGTCCCTATGAGCAGTTCTTC
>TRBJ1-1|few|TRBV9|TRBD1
CASSVATGGALSTEAFF
TGTGCCAGCAGCGTAGCCACAGGGGGCGCTTTGAGTACTGAAGCTTTCTTT
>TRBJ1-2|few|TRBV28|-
CASSALPRAYGYTF
TGTGCCAGCAGTGCCCTCCCCAGGGCCTATGGCTACACCTTC
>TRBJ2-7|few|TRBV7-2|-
CASSGARGDEQYF
TGTGCCAGTTCGGGGGCTAGAGGCGACGAGCAGTACTTC
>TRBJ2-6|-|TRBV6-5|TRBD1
CASSSGQGDVLTF
TGTGCCAGCAGTTCCGGACAGGGAGACGTCCTGACTTTC
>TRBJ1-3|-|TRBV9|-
CASSEEFSGNTIYF
TGTGCCAGCAGCGAGGAGTTCTCTGGAAACACCATATATTTT
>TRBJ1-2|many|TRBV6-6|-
CASSRDRLYTF
TGTGCCAGCAGCCGTGACAGGCTCTACACCTTC
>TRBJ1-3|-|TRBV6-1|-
CASSEQGRGNTIYF
TGTGCCAGCAGTGAGCAGGGAAGGGGAAACACCATATATTTT
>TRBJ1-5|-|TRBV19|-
CASSYRASNQPQHF
TGTGCCAGTAGTTACAGGGCAAGCAATCAGCCCCAGCATTTT
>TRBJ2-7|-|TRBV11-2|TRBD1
CASSLEGTGSTYEQYF
TGTGCCAGCAGCTTAGAAGGGACAGGGAGTACCTACGAGCAGTACTTC
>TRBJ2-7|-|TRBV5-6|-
CASSINQGFSYEQYF
TGTGCCAGCAGCATAAATCAGGGTTTCTCCTACGAGCAGTACTTC